This T cell receptor beta chain came from a study of blood T cells in healthy people across ages. Whole-study results and caveats: Estimates of total diversity, which came from one million sequenced T cells, were considered to be underestimates.

The second PCR ran about 6 to 11 cycles with a sample-barcoded 5' primer and J-beta primers. TCRdb recomputed calls from the 5' RACE reads with MiXCR, one row per CDR3 protein. The table shows 800,000 to 900,000 distinct CDR3 sequences, with approximately 59% occurring only once. The CDR3 runs to 11 residues. Germline V gene sequence: CDR1 SQVTM, CDR2 ANQGSEA. V gave up 3 bases and J gave up 0 bases, with 2 bases separating them. This clonotype was seen a single time. Its antigen remains unidentified. Sequenced material: blood. This TCR derives from a young man in good health. The V call is TRBV29-1, the J call TRBJ1-1; no clear D. The CDR3 region is CSVDVNTEAFF. The CDR3 bases are TGCAGCGTTGACGTGAACACTGAAGCTTTCTTT.